The present entry profiles one T cell receptor (beta chain) with its context. The data derive from a study of cytomegalovirus exposure and HLA in healthy donors. The repertoire was sequenced with immunoSEQ multiplex PCR; TCRdb's copy has only in-frame clones and lacks some. This sample has 120,000 or so clones, with roughly 90% found just once. The CDR3 covers 15 residues. Germline V gene lookup returns CDR1 SGHTA and CDR2 FQGNSA. Trimming removed 3 bases from V and 0 bases from J, with 9 bases in between. This chain joins TRBV7-2 and TRBJ1-5; D remains ambiguous. Sequencing used PBMCs. The source of this sequence is a woman aged 18-29 years in good health and CMV-seronegative. The CDR3 coding sequence is TGTGCCAGCAGCTTGGAGGAGGGTAGCAATCAGCCCCAGCATTTT. This codes for CASSLEEGSNQPQHF.